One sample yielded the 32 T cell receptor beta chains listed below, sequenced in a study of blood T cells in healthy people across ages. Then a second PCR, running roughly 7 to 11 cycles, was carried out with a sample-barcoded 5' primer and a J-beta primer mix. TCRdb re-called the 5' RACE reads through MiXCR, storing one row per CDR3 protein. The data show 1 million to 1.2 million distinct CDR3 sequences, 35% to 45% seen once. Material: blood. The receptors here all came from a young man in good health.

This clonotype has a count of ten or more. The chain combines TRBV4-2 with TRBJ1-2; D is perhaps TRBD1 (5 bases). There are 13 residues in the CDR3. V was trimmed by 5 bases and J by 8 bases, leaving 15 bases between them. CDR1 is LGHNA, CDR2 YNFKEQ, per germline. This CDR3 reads CASSATGTKGYTF. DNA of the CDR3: TGTGCCAGCAGCGCTACCGGGACGAAAGGCTACACCTTC.

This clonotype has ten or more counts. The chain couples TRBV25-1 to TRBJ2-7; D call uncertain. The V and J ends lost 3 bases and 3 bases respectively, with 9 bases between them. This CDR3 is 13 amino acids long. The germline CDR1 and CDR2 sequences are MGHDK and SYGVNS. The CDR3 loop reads CASSDRRFYEQYF. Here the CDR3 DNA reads TGTGCCAGCAGTGACAGGCGCTTCTACGAGCAGTACTTC.

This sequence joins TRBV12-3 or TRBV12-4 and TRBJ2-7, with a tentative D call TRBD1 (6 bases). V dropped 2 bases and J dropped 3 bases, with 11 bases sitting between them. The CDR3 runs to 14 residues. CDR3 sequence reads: CASSLRTAGYEQYF. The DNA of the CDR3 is TGTGCCAGCAGTTTAAGGACAGCTGGCTACGAGCAGTACTTC.

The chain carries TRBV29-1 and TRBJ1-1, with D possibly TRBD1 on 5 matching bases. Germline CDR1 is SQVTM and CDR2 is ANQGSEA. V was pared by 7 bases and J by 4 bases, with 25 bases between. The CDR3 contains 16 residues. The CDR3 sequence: CSAQGDLTTRSTEAFF. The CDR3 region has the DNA TGCAGCGCCCAAGGGGATCTTACGACTAGAAGCACTGAAGCTTTCTTT.

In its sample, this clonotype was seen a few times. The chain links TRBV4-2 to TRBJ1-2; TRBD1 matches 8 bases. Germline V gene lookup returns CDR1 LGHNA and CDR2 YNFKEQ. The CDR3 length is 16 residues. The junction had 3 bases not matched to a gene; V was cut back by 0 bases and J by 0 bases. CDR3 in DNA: TGTGCCAGCAGCCAAGATGAGGACAGGGCTAACTATGGCTACACCTTC. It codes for CASSQDEDRANYGYTF.

The CDR3 region is CASSSSARGFIEQYF. CDR3 DNA: TGTGCCAGCAGCTCATCGGCCAGGGGTTTCATCGAGCAGTACTTC. V usage is TRBV7-9 and J usage is TRBJ2-5; a weak D match, TRBD1 (6 bases). The DNA end lines up better with TRBJ2-7; the J call may be wrong. The CDR3 spans 15 residues. Germline V gene sequence: CDR1 SEHNR, CDR2 FQNEAQ (reference sequence).

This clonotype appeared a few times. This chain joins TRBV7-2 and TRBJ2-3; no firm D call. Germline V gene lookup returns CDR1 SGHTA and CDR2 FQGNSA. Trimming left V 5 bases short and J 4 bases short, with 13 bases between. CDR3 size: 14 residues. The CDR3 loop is CASSPRLYADTQYF. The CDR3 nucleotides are TGTGCCAGCAGCCCCCGCCTATATGCAGATACGCAGTATTTT.

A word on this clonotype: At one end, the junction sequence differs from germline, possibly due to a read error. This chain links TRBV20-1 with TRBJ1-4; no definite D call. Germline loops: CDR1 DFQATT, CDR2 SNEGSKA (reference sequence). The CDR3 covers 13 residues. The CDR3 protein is CSASADTNKKLFF. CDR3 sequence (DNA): TGCAGTGCTAGTGCGGATACTAATAAAAAACTGTTTTTT.

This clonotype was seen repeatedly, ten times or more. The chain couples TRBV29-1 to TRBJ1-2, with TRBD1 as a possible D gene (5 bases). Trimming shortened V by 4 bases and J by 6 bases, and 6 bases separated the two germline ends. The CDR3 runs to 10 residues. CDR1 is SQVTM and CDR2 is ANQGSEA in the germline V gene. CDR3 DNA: TGCAGCGTTGGAGGGGATGGCTACACCTTC. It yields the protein CSVGGDGYTF.

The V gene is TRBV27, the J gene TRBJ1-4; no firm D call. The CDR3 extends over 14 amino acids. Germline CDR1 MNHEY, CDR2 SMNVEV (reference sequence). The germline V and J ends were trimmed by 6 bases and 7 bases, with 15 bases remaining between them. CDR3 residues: CASSPTFLSEKLFF. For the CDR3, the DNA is TGTGCCAGCAGCCCCACATTTTTAAGTGAAAAACTGTTTTTT.

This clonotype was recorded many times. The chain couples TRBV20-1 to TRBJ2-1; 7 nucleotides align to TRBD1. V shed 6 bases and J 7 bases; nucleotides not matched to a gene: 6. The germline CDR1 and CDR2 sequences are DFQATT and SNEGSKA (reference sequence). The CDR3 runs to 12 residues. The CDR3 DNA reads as TGCAGTGCGGAGACAGGGCCGAATGAGCAGTTCTTC. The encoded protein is CSAETGPNEQFF.

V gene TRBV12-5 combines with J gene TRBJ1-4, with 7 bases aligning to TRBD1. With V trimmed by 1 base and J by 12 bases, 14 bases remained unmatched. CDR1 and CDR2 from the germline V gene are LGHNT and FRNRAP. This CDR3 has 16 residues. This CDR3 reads CASGLDGQDQGRELFF. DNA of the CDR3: TGTGCTAGTGGTTTGGATGGACAGGATCAAGGTCGGGAACTGTTTTTT.

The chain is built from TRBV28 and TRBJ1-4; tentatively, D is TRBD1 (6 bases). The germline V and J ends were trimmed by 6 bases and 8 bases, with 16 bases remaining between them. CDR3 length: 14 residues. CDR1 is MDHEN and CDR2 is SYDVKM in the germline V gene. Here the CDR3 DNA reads TGTGCCAGCAGACGGACAGACAGCAAGGAAAAACTGTTTTTT. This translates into CASRRTDSKEKLFF.

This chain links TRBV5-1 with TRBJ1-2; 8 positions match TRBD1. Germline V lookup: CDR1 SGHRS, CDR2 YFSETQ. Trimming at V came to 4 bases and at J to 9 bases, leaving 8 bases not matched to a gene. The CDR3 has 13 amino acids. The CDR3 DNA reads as TGCGCCAGCAGCCCTACAGGGGGAAATCGCTACACCTTC. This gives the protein CASSPTGGNRYTF.

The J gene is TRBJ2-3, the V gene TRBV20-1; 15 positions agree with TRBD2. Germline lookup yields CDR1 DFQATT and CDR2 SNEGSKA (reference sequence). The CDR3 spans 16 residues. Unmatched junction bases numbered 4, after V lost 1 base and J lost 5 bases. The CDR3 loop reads CSARVGLAGGLDTQYF. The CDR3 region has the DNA TGCAGTGCTAGAGTAGGACTAGCGGGGGGGCTAGATACGCAGTATTTT.

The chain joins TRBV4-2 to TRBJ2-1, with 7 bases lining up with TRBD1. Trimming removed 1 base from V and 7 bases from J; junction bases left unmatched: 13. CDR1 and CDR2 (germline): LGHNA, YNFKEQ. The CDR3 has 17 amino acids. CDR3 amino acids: CASSQVDRVRGLNEQFF. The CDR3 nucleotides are TGTGCCAGCAGCCAAGTAGACAGGGTGCGAGGTTTGAATGAGCAGTTCTTC.

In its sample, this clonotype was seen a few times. In nucleotides, the CDR3 is TGTGCCAGCACCTCCCCAACCTCGAACACCGGGGAGCTGTTTTTT. It codes for CASTSPTSNTGELFF. V usage is TRBV6-2 or TRBV6-3 and J usage is TRBJ2-2; unclear D gene. Per germline, CDR1 MNHEY and CDR2 SVGEGT. The ends were cut back, 7 bases at V and 0 bases at J, with 12 bases in the middle. This CDR3 has 15 amino acids.

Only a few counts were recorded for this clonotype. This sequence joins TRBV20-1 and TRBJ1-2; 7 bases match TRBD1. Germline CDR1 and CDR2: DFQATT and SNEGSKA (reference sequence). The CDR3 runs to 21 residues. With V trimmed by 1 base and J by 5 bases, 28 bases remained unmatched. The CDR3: CSARGIEGQLATRPFAYGYTF. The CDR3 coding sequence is TGCAGTGCTAGAGGGATTGAGGGACAGCTGGCTACTCGGCCCTTCGCATATGGCTACACCTTC.

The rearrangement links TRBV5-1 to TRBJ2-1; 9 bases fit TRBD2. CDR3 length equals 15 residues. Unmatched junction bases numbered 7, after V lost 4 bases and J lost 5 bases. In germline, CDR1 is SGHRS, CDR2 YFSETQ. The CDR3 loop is CASSRRSGGNNEQFF. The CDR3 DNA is TGCGCCAGCAGCCGGAGAAGCGGGGGGAACAATGAGCAGTTCTTC.

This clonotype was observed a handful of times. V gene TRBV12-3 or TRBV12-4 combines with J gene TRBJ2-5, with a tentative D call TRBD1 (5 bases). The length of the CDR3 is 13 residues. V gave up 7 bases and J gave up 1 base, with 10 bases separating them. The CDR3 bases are TGTGCCAGCACCCTGGACATCCAAGAGACCCAGTACTTC. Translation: CASTLDIQETQYF.

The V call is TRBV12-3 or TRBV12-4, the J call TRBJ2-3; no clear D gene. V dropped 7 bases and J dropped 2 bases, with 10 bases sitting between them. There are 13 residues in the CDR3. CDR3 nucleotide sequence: TGTGCCAGCAACCTGGGCTTCACAGATACGCAGTATTTT. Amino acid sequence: CASNLGFTDTQYF.

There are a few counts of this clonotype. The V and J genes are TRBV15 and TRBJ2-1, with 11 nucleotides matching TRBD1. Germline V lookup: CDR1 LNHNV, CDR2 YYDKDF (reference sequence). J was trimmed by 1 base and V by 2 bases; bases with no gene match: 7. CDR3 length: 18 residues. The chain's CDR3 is CATSRKRDRGSSYNEQFF. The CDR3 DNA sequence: TGTGCCACCAGCAGAAAACGGGACAGGGGGTCATCCTACAATGAGCAGTTCTTC.

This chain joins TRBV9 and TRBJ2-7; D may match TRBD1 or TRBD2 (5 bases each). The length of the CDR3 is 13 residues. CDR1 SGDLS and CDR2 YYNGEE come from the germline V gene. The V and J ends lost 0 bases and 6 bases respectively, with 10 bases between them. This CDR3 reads CASSVAERGEQYF. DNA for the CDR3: TGTGCCAGCAGCGTAGCTGAGAGGGGCGAGCAGTACTTC.

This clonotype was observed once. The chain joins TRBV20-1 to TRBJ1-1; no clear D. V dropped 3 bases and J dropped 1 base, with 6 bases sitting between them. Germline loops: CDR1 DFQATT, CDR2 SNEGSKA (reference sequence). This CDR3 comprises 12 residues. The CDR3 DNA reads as TGCAGTGCTAGTAATGAGAACACTGAAGCTTTCTTT. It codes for CSASNENTEAFF.

In DNA, the CDR3 is TGCAGTGTAACCGGGACAGGCGCTGAAGCTTTCTTT. Amino acid sequence: CSVTGTGAEAFF. The V and J genes are TRBV20-1 and TRBJ1-1, with 8 bases lining up with TRBD1. Trimming took 7 bases from V and 6 from J; bases not matched to a gene: 7. In germline, CDR1 is DFQATT, CDR2 SNEGSKA (reference sequence). The CDR3 covers 12 residues.

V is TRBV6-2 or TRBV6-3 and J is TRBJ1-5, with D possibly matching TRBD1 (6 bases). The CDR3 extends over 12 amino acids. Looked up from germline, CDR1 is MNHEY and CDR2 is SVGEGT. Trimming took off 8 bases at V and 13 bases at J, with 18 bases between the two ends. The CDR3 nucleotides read TGTGCCAGCGCCGTGGGGGGGACAACGCAGCATTTT. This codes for CASAVGGTTQHF.

CDR3 coding DNA: TGTGCCAGCAGTTACTCGTACAGGAACCTTTGTGAGCAGTACTTC. It translates to CASSYSYRNLCEQYF. The J gene is TRBJ2-5, the V gene TRBV6-7; possible D gene TRBD1, 5 bases. TRBV6-7 is an ORF, and what it does is uncertain. The length of the CDR3 is 15 residues. V was trimmed by 0 bases and J by 11 bases, leaving 19 bases between them.

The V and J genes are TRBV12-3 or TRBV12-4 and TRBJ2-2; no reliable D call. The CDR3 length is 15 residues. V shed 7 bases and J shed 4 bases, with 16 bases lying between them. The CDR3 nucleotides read TGTGCCAGCACCCCCACGTTCCGATCCACCGGGGAGCTGTTTTTT. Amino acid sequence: CASTPTFRSTGELFF.

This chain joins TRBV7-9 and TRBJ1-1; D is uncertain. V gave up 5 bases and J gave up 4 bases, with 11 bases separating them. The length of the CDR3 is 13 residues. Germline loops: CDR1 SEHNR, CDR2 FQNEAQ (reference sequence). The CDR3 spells CASSADAVTEAFF. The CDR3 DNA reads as TGTGCCAGCAGCGCCGACGCGGTCACTGAAGCTTTCTTT. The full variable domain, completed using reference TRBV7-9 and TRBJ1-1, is DTGVSQNPRHKITKRGQNVTFRCDPISEHNRLYWYRQTLGQGPEFLTYFQNEAQLEKSRLLSDRFSAERPKGSFSTLEIQRTEQGDSAMYLCASSADAVTEAFFGQGTRLTVV.

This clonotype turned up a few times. The CDR3 spells CASSFGTDPNTDTQYF. The CDR3 region has the DNA TGCGCCAGCAGCTTCGGGACAGACCCTAACACAGATACGCAGTATTTT. This chain joins TRBV5-1 and TRBJ2-3; 7 nucleotides agree with TRBD1. The germline gives CDR1 SGHRS, CDR2 YFSETQ. V trimming: 2 bases; J trimming: 2 bases; junction bases outside the gene matches: 8. This CDR3 region has 16 residues.

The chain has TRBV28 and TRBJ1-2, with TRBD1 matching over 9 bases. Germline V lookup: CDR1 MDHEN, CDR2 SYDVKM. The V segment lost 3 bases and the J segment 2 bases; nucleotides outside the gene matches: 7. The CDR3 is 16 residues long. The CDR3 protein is CASSFLTGGANYGYTF. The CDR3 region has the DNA TGTGCCAGCAGTTTTTTAACAGGGGGCGCAAACTATGGCTACACCTTC.

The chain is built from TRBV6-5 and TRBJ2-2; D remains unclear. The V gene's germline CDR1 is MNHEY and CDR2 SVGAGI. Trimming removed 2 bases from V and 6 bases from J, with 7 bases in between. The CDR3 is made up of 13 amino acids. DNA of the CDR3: TGTGCCAGCAGTTACGTTAATTCCGGGGAGCTGTTTTTT. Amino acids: CASSYVNSGELFF.